The present T cell receptor beta chain was sequenced within a study of human T cells and chemical hapten exposure. This CDR3 contains 15 residues. Per the germline V gene, CDR1 is LGHDT and CDR2 is YNNKEL (reference sequence). J gave up 5 bases and V 3 bases, and 7 bases lay outside the gene matches. In TCRdb, the RACE reads were re-called with MiXCR into one record per CDR3 protein. The repertoire holds roughly 88,000 distinct CDR3 sequences, with about 8.9% as singletons. Time point of the sample: pre-sensitization, week 0. The treatment: therapeutic diphenylcyclopropenone sensitization with weekly scalp DPC. Donation of samples came from alopecia patients who were 18 to 70 years old and suitable for DPC.

The receptor's source is a woman aged 40-49 years with alopecia areata. Some clones in this sample may be carry-over from other donors' samples. The chain couples TRBV3-1 to TRBJ2-5; TRBD2 aligns across 9 bases. The sample in question was whole blood, obtained in connection with sensitization to the hapten diphenylcyclopropenone (DPC). The CDR3 nucleotides read TGTGCCAGCAGCCACCCAGCGGGGGGTCGGGAGACCCAGTACTTC. It translates to CASSHPAGGRETQYF.